The clone carrying this TCR beta chain appeared many times. Its target is not known. The data were obtained in a study of CD8+CD57+ T cells in acquired aplastic anemia. Study context: When averaged, DNA from sorted CD4+ and CD8+ cells came to 3.2 ug. CD4+ cells from healthy donors averaged roughly 9.9 million reads.

CDR1 is MNHEY, CDR2 SVGEGT, per germline. The ends were cut back, 0 bases at V and 14 bases at J, with 13 bases in the middle. This CDR3 has 12 amino acids. Broader study findings: Patients were compared with controls for CD8+ Simpson's diversity, and no significant difference emerged. Both patients and controls carried the same twenty-nine CD8+ CDR3 sequences.

The TCR beta profiling, which covered VDJ combination and CDR3 sequence, was carried out using genomic DNA as the template. TCRdb reanalysed the reads using MiXCR and keeps one entry per CDR3 protein. Among 150,000 to 200,000 distinct CDR3 sequences, 55% to 80% were seen once, and the ten largest hold under 50%. The sample comprised sorted CD4+, CD8+, or CD8+CD57+ T cells (not recorded which) from PBMCs. This chain uses TRBV6-2 or TRBV6-3 with TRBJ1-2; the D is unclear. This clonotype was sampled from a human donor in good health. The CDR3 reads CASSYSGSEETF. The CDR3, as DNA: TGTGCCAGCAGTTACTCGGGGTCGGAGGAAACCTTC.